This T cell receptor (beta chain) comes out of a study of T cell responses to AZD1222 COVID-19 vaccine (dated by TCRdb to the early 2020s). About the study as a whole: Because spike-specific TCR depth and breadth did not differ between the two schedules, AZD1222 recipients who got a second dose at roughly 4 weeks were pooled with those who got a second dose at roughly 12 weeks. A total of just over 230 trial participants underwent TCR sequencing, of whom approximately 210 received two doses of AZD1222 and around 25 received two doses of the MenACWY control vaccine. Trial participants were enrolled into age subgroups of 18-55, 56-69 and 70-plus years, which contained roughly 150, 30 and 60 TCR-sequenced participants, respectively.

Findings and caveats that apply to the study as a whole: The 56-69-year group was small, and its depth increase did not reach significance, likely because of low power. CD4 TCRs associated with the vaccine covered the entire spike protein, and the dominant responses were in regions 160-218 and 743-854. Conclusions about previously exposed vaccinees are limited because only five to seven AZD1222 recipients were SARS-CoV-2 seropositive at baseline. Because no day 14 peak-response samples were available, the repertoires could be characterized only after the peak T cell response. Nearly half of unique spike-specific TCRs reportedly recognized epitopes outside regions mutated in the B.1.351 and B.1.1.7 variants. Most participants were white British and females outnumbered males, and the authors suggested that clonal diversity may have been underestimated. Spike-specific TCR breadth and depth rose significantly after two AZD1222 doses compared with day 0 and with MenACWY recipients.

The CDR3 regions of human TCRbeta chains were subjected to immunosequencing. The original methods were these. Repertoire TCRs were matched against a reference library of SARS-CoV-2-specific TCRs generated with the MIRA antigen-specificity platform. Breadth meant the fraction of unique TCRs that were SARS-CoV-2-associated, whereas depth meant the fraction of total T cells that were SARS-CoV-2-associated. Using the MIRA data, every spike-specific TCR was mapped to the spike region that the TCR reacted to and assigned to either a CD4 or a CD8 class. Log10-transformed breadth and depth values were compared by one-way ANOVA with Sidak's multiple comparisons tests. Sourced from immuneACCESS, this table was stored by TCRdb with only in-frame sequences that have V and J called. A share of the clones is absent; for the studies checked, an unresolved V gene accounts for under half, and the remainder has no known explanation. V and J calls and clone size are as listed in that table; D and trimming were resolved from the DNA. A total of under 200,000 clones appear in this sample, 90% to 95% of them only once. The ten largest clonotypes hold roughly 9.2% of the sample.

Including cysteine and phenylalanine, the CDR3 has 14 amino acids. CDR3 DNA only is kept here, 42 bases in frame from base 1. As encoded in the germline V gene, CDR1 is LGHNT while CDR2 is FRNRAP. V loses 6 bases, J loses 1 base, and the germline ends lie 10 bases apart. The sample's time point label is to be understood as: baseline before first vaccination. Vaccinee samples were obtained from the UK trials COV001 and COV002, which included a single-blind randomized controlled phase 2/3 trial of AZD1222 (ChAdOx1 nCoV-19) in healthy adults. For TCRbeta chain sequencing, PBMC samples were collected from trial participants at day 0 and at day 28 after the second dose. About this clone: The clone's antigen remains unknown. Per-nucleotide qualities are absent, and no much larger clonotype sits a single base away.

The clonotype comes from an adult in good health. The chain joins TRBV12-5 to TRBJ2-1; the D gene is not confidently resolved. The specimen was peripheral blood, collected on day 0 of AZD1222 vaccination. The sequenced DNA: TGTGCTAGTGGCCCCCTCTCTTCCTACAATGAGCAGTTCTTC. This yields the protein CASGPLSSYNEQFF.